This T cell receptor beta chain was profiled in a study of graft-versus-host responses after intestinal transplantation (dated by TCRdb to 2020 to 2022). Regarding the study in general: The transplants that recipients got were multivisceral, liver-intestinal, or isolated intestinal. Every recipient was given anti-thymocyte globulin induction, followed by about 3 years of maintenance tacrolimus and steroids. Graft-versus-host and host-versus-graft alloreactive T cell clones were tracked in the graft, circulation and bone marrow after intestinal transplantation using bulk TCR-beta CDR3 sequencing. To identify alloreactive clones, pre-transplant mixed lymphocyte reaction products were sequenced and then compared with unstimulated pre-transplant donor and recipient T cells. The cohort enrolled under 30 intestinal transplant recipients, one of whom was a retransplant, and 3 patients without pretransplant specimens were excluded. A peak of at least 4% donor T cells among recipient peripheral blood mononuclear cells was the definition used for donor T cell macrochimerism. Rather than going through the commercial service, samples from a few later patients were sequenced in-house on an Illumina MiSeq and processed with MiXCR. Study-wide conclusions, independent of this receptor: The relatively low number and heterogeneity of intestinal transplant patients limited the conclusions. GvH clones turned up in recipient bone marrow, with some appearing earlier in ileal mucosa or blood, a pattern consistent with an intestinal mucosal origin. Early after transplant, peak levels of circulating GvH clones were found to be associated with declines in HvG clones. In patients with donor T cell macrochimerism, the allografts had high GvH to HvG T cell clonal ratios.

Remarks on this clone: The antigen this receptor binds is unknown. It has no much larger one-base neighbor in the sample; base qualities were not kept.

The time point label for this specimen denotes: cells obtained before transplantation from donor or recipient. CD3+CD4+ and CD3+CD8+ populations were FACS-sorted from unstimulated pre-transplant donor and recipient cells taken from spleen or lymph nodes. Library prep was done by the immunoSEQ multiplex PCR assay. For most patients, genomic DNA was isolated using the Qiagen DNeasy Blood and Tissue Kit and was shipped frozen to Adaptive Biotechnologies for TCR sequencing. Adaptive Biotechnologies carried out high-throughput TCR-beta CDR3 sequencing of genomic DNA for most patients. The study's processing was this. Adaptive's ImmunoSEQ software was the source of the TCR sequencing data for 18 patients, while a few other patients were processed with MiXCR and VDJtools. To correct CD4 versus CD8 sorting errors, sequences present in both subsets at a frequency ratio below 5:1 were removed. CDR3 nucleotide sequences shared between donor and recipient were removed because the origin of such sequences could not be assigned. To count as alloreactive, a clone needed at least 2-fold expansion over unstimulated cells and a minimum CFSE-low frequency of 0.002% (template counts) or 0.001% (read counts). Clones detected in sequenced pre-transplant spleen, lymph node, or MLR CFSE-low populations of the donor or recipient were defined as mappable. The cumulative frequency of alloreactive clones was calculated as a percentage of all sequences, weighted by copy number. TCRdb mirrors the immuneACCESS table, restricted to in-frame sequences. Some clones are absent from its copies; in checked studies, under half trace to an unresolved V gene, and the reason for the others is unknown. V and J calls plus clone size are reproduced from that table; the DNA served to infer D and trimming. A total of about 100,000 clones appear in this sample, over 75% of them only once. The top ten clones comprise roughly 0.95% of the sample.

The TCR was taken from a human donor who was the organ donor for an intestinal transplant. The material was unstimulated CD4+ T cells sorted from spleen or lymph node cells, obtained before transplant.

The CDR3 loop reads CASSLGGSQTDTQYF. The base sequence is TGTGCCAGCAGCTTAGGCGGATCACAAACAGATACGCAGTATTTT. Rearrangement joined TRBV7-3 to TRBJ2-3; no D segment can be confidently identified. Trimming at the junction amounts to 2 bases on V and 3 bases on J, and the germline ends lie 12 bases apart. Taken from cysteine to phenylalanine, the CDR3 has 15 residues. CDR3 DNA only is kept here, 45 bases in frame from base 1. CDR1 and CDR2 were assigned from the germline V gene as SGHTA and FQGTGA.